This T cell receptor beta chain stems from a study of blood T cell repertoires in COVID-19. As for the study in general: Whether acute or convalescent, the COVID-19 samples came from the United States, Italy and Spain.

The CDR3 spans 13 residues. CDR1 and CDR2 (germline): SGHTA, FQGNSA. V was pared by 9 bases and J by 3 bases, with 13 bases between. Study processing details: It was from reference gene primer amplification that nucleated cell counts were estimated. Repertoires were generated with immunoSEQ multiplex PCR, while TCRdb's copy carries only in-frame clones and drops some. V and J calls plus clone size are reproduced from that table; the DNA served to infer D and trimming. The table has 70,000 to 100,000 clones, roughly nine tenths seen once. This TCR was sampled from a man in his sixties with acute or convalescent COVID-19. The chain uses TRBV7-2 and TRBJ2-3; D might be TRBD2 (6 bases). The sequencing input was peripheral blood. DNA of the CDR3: TGTGCCAGTGCCCTCCGGGAGACAGATACGCAGTATTTT. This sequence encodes CASALRETDTQYF. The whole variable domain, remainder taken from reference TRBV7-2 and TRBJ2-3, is GAGVSQSPSNKVTEKGKDVELRCDPISGHTALYWYRQSLGQGLEFLIYFQGNSAPDKSGLPSDRFSAERTGGSVSTLTIQRTQQEDSAVYLCASALRETDTQYFGPGTRLTVL.